The rows below give T cell receptor beta chains drawn from one sample of a study of technical replicates of blood from a few donors. The assay was immunoSEQ multiplex PCR, and TCRdb's table has in-frame clones only and misses some. The sample lists some 62,000 clones; more than 75% were seen once. Sequencing was performed on PBMCs. The receptor source for this set is a human donor in good health. Some clones in this sample may be carry-over from other donors' samples. Each CDR3 is given with its conserved first and last residue.

13	TRBV4-2	TRBJ2-1	CASSQDKGAEQFF
15	TRBV4-2	TRBJ2-7	CASSPSRDRPYEQYF
16	TRBV5-4	TRBJ2-1	CASSLGGGGARNEQFF
13	TRBV6-1	TRBJ2-7	CASSSGQRYEQYF
16	TRBV11-2	TRBJ2-1	CASSLVGQGNYNEQFF
14	TRBV6-1	TRBJ1-1	CASSGQGAGTEAFF
16	TRBV29-1	TRBJ2-5	CSVGLAGSTRQETQYF
19	TRBV27	TRBJ2-1	CASTAGTSGRAGVRNEQFF
13	TRBV9	TRBJ2-7	CASSKTPSYEQYF
14	TRBV7-8	TRBJ1-2	CASSPGGSSMGYTF
14	TRBV4-3	TRBJ2-1	CASSQDLTAGGGFF
14	TRBV2	TRBJ2-4	CASRRDRAKNIQYF
15	TRBV7-6	TRBJ2-7	CASSLGGDGSYEQYF
13	TRBV19	TRBJ1-2	CASSMDRENGYTF
21	TRBV9	TRBJ2-2	CASSVEPKTSGRAGFTGELFF
16	TRBV9	TRBJ2-1	CASSVTGTSSSNEQFF
14	TRBV4-2	TRBJ1-5	CASSQDPRDQPQHF
16	TRBV4-1	TRBJ1-2	CASRSFSGLTNYGYTF
13	TRBV30	TRBJ2-7	CAWGAGWVTEQYF
15	TRBV4-3	TRBJ2-7	CASSQVEGEPYEQYF
14	TRBV5-1	TRBJ2-7	CASRTGLAVYEQYF
15	TRBV6-6	TRBJ2-5	CASSYVAGGPETQYF
15	TRBV5-4	TRBJ2-7	CASRPLGTSGNEQYF
16	TRBV7-9	TRBJ2-2	CASSRPGQPNTGELFF
14	TRBV27	TRBJ2-3	CASSLTGRTDTQYF
14	TRBV6-5	TRBJ1-6	CASSGGGNNSPLHF
14	TRBV6-5	TRBJ2-5	CASRDRGPQETQYF
14	TRBV19	TRBJ2-7	CASSTAWDRDEQYF
16	TRBV18	TRBJ1-1	CASSPRPGDMNTEAFF
16	TRBV7-6	TRBJ2-3	CASSPGSAGGGYTQYF
14	TRBV6-5	TRBJ1-4	CASSYGANVEKLFF
12	TRBV30	TRBJ1-1	CAWILQNTEAFF
14	TRBV5-8	TRBJ1-2	CARQDKGGNYGYTF
17	TRBV4-1	TRBJ2-1	CASSQEAAGGQHNEQFF
15	TRBV9	TRBJ2-1	CASSVGGGGYGEQFF
13	TRBV19	TRBJ1-1	CASCRGRNTEAFF
13	TRBV6-1	TRBJ1-2	CASTPTGLYGYTF